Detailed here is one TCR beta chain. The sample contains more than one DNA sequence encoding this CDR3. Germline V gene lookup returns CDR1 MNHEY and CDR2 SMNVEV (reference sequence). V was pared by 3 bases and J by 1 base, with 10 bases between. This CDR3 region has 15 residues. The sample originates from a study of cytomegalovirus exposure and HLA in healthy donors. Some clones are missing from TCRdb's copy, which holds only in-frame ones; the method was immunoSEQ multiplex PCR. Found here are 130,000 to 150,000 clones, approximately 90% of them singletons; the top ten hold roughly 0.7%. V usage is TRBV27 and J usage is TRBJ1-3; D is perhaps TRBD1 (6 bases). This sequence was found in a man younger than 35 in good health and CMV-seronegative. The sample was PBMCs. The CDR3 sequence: CASSLTGVSGNTIYF. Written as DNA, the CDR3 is TGTGCCAGCAGTTTGACAGGAGTGTCTGGAAACACCATATATTTT.